Following are 10 T cell receptor beta chains from one sample sequenced in a study of T cell repertoires in ileal Crohn's disease. Libraries were prepared by immunoSEQ multiplex PCR; TCRdb keeps only in-frame clonotypes and omits some of them. The sample records about 14,000 clones, 87% being singletons. The specimen was ileal tissue. These receptors originate from an adult with Crohn's disease.

This sequence joins TRBV19 and TRBJ2-2, with D hard to call. CDR1 and CDR2 (germline): LNHDA, SQIVND (reference sequence). The V end was cut by 3 bases, the J end by 0 bases, with 8 bases between. The CDR3 covers 15 residues. This CDR3 is CASSITRTNTGELFF. CDR3 in DNA: TGTGCCAGTAGTATCACCAGGACGAACACCGGGGAGCTGTTTTTT.

The gene calls are TRBV30 and TRBJ1-4; TRBD1 is a possible D gene (5 bases). Per germline, CDR1 GTSNPN and CDR2 SVGIG (reference sequence). V was cut by 5 bases and J by 11 bases, with 12 bases left in between. The CDR3 is made up of 11 amino acids. As DNA, the CDR3 is TGTGCCTGGTCGCAGGGTGACAAACTGTTTTTT. Encoded protein: CAWSQGDKLFF.

J is TRBJ2-6 and V is TRBV19; the D is unclear. With 4 bases removed from V and 0 bases from J, the gap between germline ends came to 7 bases. The CDR3 is made up of 15 amino acids. Germline V gene data show CDR1 as LNHDA and CDR2 as SQIVND (reference sequence). DNA for the CDR3: TGTGCCAGTAGTAGCCAGGCCTCTGGGGCCAACGTCCTGACTTTC. It encodes CASSSQASGANVLTF.

On this clone itself: Other nucleotide sequences in the sample specify the same CDR3. The chain couples TRBV10-3 to TRBJ1-2, with 7 bases matching TRBD1. This CDR3 comprises 12 residues. Germline CDR1 ENHRY, CDR2 SYGVKD. Trimming took 4 bases from V and 5 from J; bases not matched to a gene: 1. The CDR3 DNA sequence: TGTGCCATCAGTGGGGACAGTTATGGCTACACCTTC. As protein: CAISGDSYGYTF.

The gene calls are TRBV5-4 and TRBJ1-6; tentatively, D is TRBD1 (6 bases). Per germline, CDR1 SGHNT and CDR2 YYREEE (reference sequence). Trimming pared 4 bases from V and 0 bases from J, leaving 11 bases between. The CDR3 is 16 amino acids. CDR3 protein: CASSLTGYSYNSPLHF. The CDR3 DNA follows: TGTGCCAGCAGCCTAACAGGGTACTCCTATAATTCACCCCTCCACTTT.

V gene TRBV5-1 combines with J gene TRBJ1-1; the D gene is possibly TRBD1 (6 bases). Germline CDR1 is SGHRS and CDR2 is YFSETQ. The ends were cut back, 2 bases at V and 1 base at J, with 12 bases in the middle. CDR3 size: 15 residues. The CDR3 reads CASSFITGQNTEAFF. CDR3 bases: TGCGCCAGCAGCTTTATTACAGGGCAGAACACTGAAGCTTTCTTT.

The rearrangement joins TRBV7-6 to TRBJ1-1; 7 nucleotides agree with TRBD1. V lost 5 bases and J lost 1; bases outside the gene matches: 7. The CDR3 contains 15 residues. Germline CDR1 and CDR2: SGHVS and FNYEAQ. The CDR3 DNA sequence: TGTGCCAGCAGCGCCCACAGGGGTCGGAACACTGAAGCTTTCTTT. Encoded protein: CASSAHRGRNTEAFF.

V usage is TRBV4-3 and J usage is TRBJ1-1; D is perhaps TRBD1 (6 bases). The CDR3 length is 14 residues. The V and J ends lost 4 bases and 3 bases respectively, with 12 bases between them. Germline CDR1 is LGHNA and CDR2 is YSLEER. The CDR3 coding sequence is TGCGCCAGCAGCCGAAACAGGGAGTACACTGAAGCTTTCTTT. Residues: CASSRNREYTEAFF.

The rearrangement joins TRBV5-1 to TRBJ2-7, with D uncertain. Trimming pared 3 bases from V and 3 bases from J, leaving 13 bases between. The CDR3 consists of 14 residues. Germline loops: CDR1 SGHRS, CDR2 YFSETQ. As DNA, the CDR3 is TGCGCCAGCAGCTCCACAACCCAGCGCTACGAGCAGTACTTC. This codes for CASSSTTQRYEQYF.

The chain is built from TRBV6-1 and TRBJ1-2; D is unclear. The germline gives CDR1 MNHNS, CDR2 SASEGT. CDR3 length equals 13 residues. With 5 bases removed from V and 5 bases from J, the gap between germline ends came to 12 bases. The CDR3 region is CASSQGSLYGYTF. The CDR3 bases are TGTGCCAGCAGTCAAGGGTCGCTATATGGCTACACCTTC.